Described below is a single T cell receptor (beta chain) sequence and its context. Its specificity is not known. Trimming stripped 9 bases from V and 2 bases from J, with 14 bases between. CDR1 LNHDA and CDR2 SQIVND come from the germline V gene (reference sequence). This CDR3 is 13 amino acids long. The record originates from a study of cytomegalovirus exposure and HLA in healthy donors. Findings and caveats of the study: As confirmed in vitro, a few CMV-associated chains were specific for CMV antigens. Immune exposure data for these donors was limited to CMV serostatus. The study designated over 150 TCR beta chains cytomegalovirus-associated.

This PCR relied on a set of 60 Vbeta primers and 13 Jbeta primers. Original analysis: Per a later analysis, the number of unique TCR beta chains was some 80 million, of which roughly 10 million were shared. The assay was immunoSEQ multiplex PCR, and TCRdb's table has in-frame clones only and misses some. V, J and clone size were drawn from that table, and D and trimming were deduced from the DNA. The sample spans around 140,000 clones; the ten largest clones claim approximately 1.8%. This chain joins TRBV19 and TRBJ2-7; D possibly corresponds to TRBD1 (6 bases). This clonotype was obtained from a man aged 18 to 29 in good health and CMV-seronegative. The sequencing input was PBMCs. DNA for the CDR3: TGTGCCAGCCGGGCAGGGACAACCTACGAGCAGTACTTC. Protein: CASRAGTTYEQYF. Drawing the rest from reference TRBV19 and TRBJ2-7, the complete variable domain is DGGITQSPKYLFRKEGQNVTLSCEQNLNHDAMYWYRQDPGQGLRLIYYSQIVNDFQKGDIAEGYSVSREKKESFPLTVTSAQKNPTAFYLCASRAGTTYEQYFGPGTRLTVT.